What follows is one T cell receptor beta chain and its context. Its matching antigen is unknown. The data stem from a study of post-analysis software for immune sequencing data. About the study: Disease courses included relapsing-remitting, secondary progressive and progressive-relapsing multiple sclerosis. Points from the study as a whole: Versus controls, multiple sclerosis patients showed significantly lower diversity (normalized Chao1). Samples made in the same batch grouped tightly together by F measure. Patients had higher frequencies than controls of roughly 5 TRBV segments, including TRBV5-6, TRBV5-1 and TRBV20-1.

Germline V CDR1 and CDR2: SGHVS, FQNEAQ. Trimming pared 1 base from V and 9 bases from J, leaving 13 bases between. This CDR3 spans 14 amino acids. Presence of unique molecular identifiers characterized the TCR beta cDNA libraries. When roughly 0.9 to 10 million T cells were used, they gave around 500,000 cDNA molecules. TCRdb fed the PCR reads into MiXCR, producing one record per CDR3 protein. The sample yields approximately 400,000 distinct CDR3 sequences, 30% to 45% seen once. The sample comprised blood. V and J are TRBV7-8 and TRBJ1-5, with a weak D call TRBD1 (6 bases). This clonotype originated in a girl under 18 with multiple sclerosis. In nucleotides, the CDR3 is TGTGCCAGCAGCTTAGAGACAGGTCAATGGCCCCAGCATTTT. It yields the protein CASSLETGQWPQHF.